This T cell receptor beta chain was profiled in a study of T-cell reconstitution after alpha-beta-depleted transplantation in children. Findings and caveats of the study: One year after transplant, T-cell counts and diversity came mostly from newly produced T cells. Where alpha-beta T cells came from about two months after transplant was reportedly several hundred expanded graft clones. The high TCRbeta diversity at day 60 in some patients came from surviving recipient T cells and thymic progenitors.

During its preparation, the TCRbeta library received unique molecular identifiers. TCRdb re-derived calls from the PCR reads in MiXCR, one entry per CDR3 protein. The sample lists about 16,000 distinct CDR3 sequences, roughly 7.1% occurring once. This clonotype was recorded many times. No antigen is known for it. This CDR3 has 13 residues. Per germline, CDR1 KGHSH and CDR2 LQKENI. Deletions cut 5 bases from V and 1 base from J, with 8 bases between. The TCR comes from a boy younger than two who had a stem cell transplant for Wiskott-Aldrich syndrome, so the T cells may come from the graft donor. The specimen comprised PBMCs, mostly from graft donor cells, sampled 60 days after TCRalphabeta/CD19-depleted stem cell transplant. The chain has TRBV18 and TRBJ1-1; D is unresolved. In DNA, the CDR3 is TGTGCCAGCTCATGGGTGGAGAACACTGAAGCTTTCTTT. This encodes CASSWVENTEAFF.